These T cell receptor beta chains were read from a single sample in a study of regulatory T cells in long-lasting Graves disease. TCRdb re-analysed the multiplex PCR reads in MiXCR, keeping a single row per CDR3 protein. Among 320,000 or so distinct CDR3 sequences listed, about 18% were seen once. Sequencing was performed on peripheral blood mononuclear cells (PBMCs), taken at new diagnosis, from a patient treated with antithyroid drugs. Receptor source: a female donor with Graves disease. Each CDR3 is given with its conserved first and last residue. Fields, in order: J gene, V gene, CDR3 protein.

TRBJ1-4 | TRBV4-2 | CASSSADSYFEKLFF
TRBJ2-1 | TRBV7-8 | CASSFELAGINEQFF
TRBJ2-1 | TRBV24-1 | CATSDARDSELDEQFF
TRBJ2-2 | TRBV7-9 | CAGLAGRTNTGELFF
TRBJ1-2 | TRBV20-1 | CSASPGVWDGYTF
TRBJ1-1 | TRBV6-1 | CASSQPWVSTEAFF
TRBJ2-5 | TRBV6-5 | CASSSSTGAQETQYF
TRBJ1-4 | TRBV27 | CASSLTGVGHEKLFF
TRBJ2-7 | TRBV27 | CASRLAGVDEQYF
TRBJ2-1 | TRBV6-2/TRBV6-3 | CASSLSGTSPFF
TRBJ2-7 | TRBV20-1 | CSARDEGGPSYEQYF
TRBJ2-5 | TRBV28 | CASWQDRGRETQYF
TRBJ2-7 | TRBV7-9 | CASSFGTSVKRDDEQYF
TRBJ2-2 | TRBV6-2/TRBV6-3 | CASRTPGSNTGELFF
TRBJ1-1 | TRBV3-1 | CASSPRRGTEAFF
TRBJ1-1 | TRBV28 | CASSRRGQVLREAFF
TRBJ2-5 | TRBV7-9 | CASSPWGGGGETQYF
TRBJ2-5 | TRBV11-2 | CASSLNGGSVQETQYF
TRBJ2-1 | TRBV27 | CASSFSPYNEQFF
TRBJ1-3 | TRBV6-5 | CASSFFSVGPSSGNTIYF
TRBJ2-1 | TRBV6-2/TRBV6-3 | CASSTRGRNYNEQFF
TRBJ1-6 | TRBV12-3/TRBV12-4 | CASTAEGDNSPLHF
TRBJ2-3 | TRBV24-1 | CATSDALTDTQYF
TRBJ2-1 | TRBV7-6 | CASSYGSTSERYNEQFF
TRBJ2-4 | TRBV28 | CASSLGGPKGQLIAKNIQYF
TRBJ2-7 | TRBV12-3/TRBV12-4 | CASRLTSGGESEQYF
TRBJ2-1 | TRBV10-3 | CAISEFYEQFF
TRBJ1-2 | TRBV2 | CASSESDRLNYGYTF
TRBJ2-5 | TRBV27 | CASSLSRQAGETQYF
TRBJ1-2 | TRBV12-3/TRBV12-4 | CASSAPKRGRSGYTF
TRBJ2-5 | TRBV7-9 | CASLKTQYF
TRBJ1-1 | TRBV3-1 | CASSPAQGRNTEAFF
TRBJ1-4 | TRBV24-1 | CATSDSWNEKLFF
TRBJ1-1 | TRBV9 | CPHSSGTESSGTEAFF
TRBJ2-1 | TRBV3-1 | CASSQGSGRAYNEQFF
TRBJ2-7 | TRBV12-3/TRBV12-4 | CASRGGSHEQYF
TRBJ1-1 | TRBV19 | CASSTTRQGTEAFF